This passage covers 6 T cell receptor beta chains from one sample sequenced in a study of siplizumab effects on memory and regulatory T cells. Libraries were prepared by immunoSEQ multiplex PCR; TCRdb keeps only in-frame clonotypes and omits some of them. The sample lists approximately 94,000 clones; about 91% were seen once. The source material was CD4+ T cells sorted from blood. These receptors all stem from a human donor in good health.

The chain uses TRBV30 and TRBJ1-6; D not certain. The CDR3 sequence is 15 residues long. CDR1 is GTSNPN and CDR2 is SVGIG in the germline V gene (reference sequence). V was shortened by 3 bases and J by 0 bases, with 9 bases between the two germline ends. In DNA, the CDR3 is TGTGCCTGGAGCTTACAGAGCTCCTATAATTCACCCCTCCACTTT. This translates into CAWSLQSSYNSPLHF.

DNA of the CDR3: TGTGCCAGCAGCCCAAAGGGACCCACGTCTTGGGTTGAAGCTTTCTTT. Translated, it gives CASSPKGPTSWVEAFF. The chain is built from TRBV7-8 and TRBJ1-1; the D gene is possibly TRBD1 (5 bases). Trimming pared 5 bases from V and 7 bases from J, leaving 23 bases between. The germline V gene encodes CDR1 SGHVS and CDR2 FQNEAQ. The CDR3 covers 16 residues.

This clone was seen once. The chain has TRBV6-1 and TRBJ2-2; TRBD1 matches 12 bases. CDR1 is MNHNS, CDR2 SASEGT, per germline. V dropped 1 base and J dropped 15; count of bases not matched to a gene: 6. This CDR3 contains 14 residues. This CDR3 is CASSEGDRGPPLFF. CDR3 DNA sequence: TGTGCCAGCAGTGAAGGGGACAGGGGGCCGCCGTTGTTTTTT.

This clone occurred once. The chain has TRBV7-9 and TRBJ1-1; D ambiguous. V lost 4 bases, J lost 2 bases, and 14 bases lay in between. Germline CDR1 SEHNR, CDR2 FQNEAQ (reference sequence). CDR3 size: 15 residues. Here the CDR3 reads CASSSSRVGNTEAFF. For the CDR3, the DNA is TGTGCCAGCAGCTCCTCCAGAGTGGGTAACACTGAAGCTTTCTTT.

The V call is TRBV27, the J call TRBJ1-6; D is unresolved. CDR3 length: 15 residues. From germline, CDR1 is MNHEY and CDR2 SMNVEV (reference sequence). Trimming pared 6 bases from V and 6 bases from J, leaving 15 bases between. The CDR3 reads CASRRETAPNSPLHF. CDR3 DNA: TGTGCCAGCAGGAGGGAGACGGCTCCTAATTCACCCCTCCACTTT.

This sequence joins TRBV9 and TRBJ1-1; the D gene is possibly TRBD1 (6 bases). This CDR3 region has 14 residues. The germline V gene encodes CDR1 SGDLS and CDR2 YYNGEE. The V end lost 4 bases, the J end lost 1 base, and 11 bases lay between the germline ends. In DNA form, the CDR3 reads TGTGCCAGCAGCCCAGAGACAGGGAACACTGAAGCTTTCTTT. Amino acids: CASSPETGNTEAFF.